The 27 T cell receptor beta chains presented below share a single source sample, sequenced in a study of identical twins. TCRdb passed the 5' RACE reads through MiXCR, listing each CDR3 protein once. The sample records approximately 700,000 distinct CDR3 sequences, approximately 6.1% being singletons. Material for sequencing was naive T cells sorted from blood. These receptors were collected from a man between 18 and 29 years old in good health.

This clonotype was recorded at least ten times. The rearrangement joins TRBV5-6 to TRBJ2-4, with D perhaps matching TRBD2 (6 bases). Trimming took off 5 bases at V and 2 bases at J, with 17 bases between the two ends. The germline V gene has CDR1 SGHDT and CDR2 YYEEEE. This CDR3 region has 16 residues. The chain's CDR3 is CASRPTGGSSKNIQYF. CDR3 DNA: TGTGCCAGCAGACCGACCGGGGGAAGTTCCAAAAACATTCAGTACTTC.

The V and J genes are TRBV2 and TRBJ2-5; D gene ambiguous. This CDR3 comprises 15 residues. V was pared by 7 bases and J by 2 bases, with 17 bases between. Germline V CDR1 and CDR2: SNHLY, FYNNEI. This CDR3 reads CASTPPRKPQETQYF. The CDR3 bases are TGTGCCAGCACCCCCCCCAGGAAACCTCAAGAGACCCAGTACTTC.

The chain employs TRBV2 and TRBJ1-1; D is perhaps TRBD1 (5 bases). The CDR3 is made up of 14 amino acids. V was pared by 1 base and J by 4 bases, with 10 bases between. The germline CDR1 and CDR2 sequences are SNHLY and FYNNEI. CDR3 nucleotides: TGTGCCAGCAGTGAAGTGAGGAGGGGCACTGAAGCTTTCTTT. This gives the protein CASSEVRRGTEAFF.

In its sample, this clonotype was seen many times. The chain carries TRBV20-1 and TRBJ1-1; TRBD1 matches at 7 bases. With 5 bases clipped from V and 6 bases from J, the junction kept 15 bases outside the gene matches. This CDR3 comprises 15 residues. CDR1 is DFQATT, CDR2 SNEGSKA, per germline (reference sequence). The CDR3 nucleotides read TGCAGTGCTCAAGTCCGGGGCAGGGGGGATTCTGAAGCTTTCTTT. Protein: CSAQVRGRGDSEAFF.

At least ten counts were recorded for this clonotype. The V call is TRBV12-3 or TRBV12-4, the J call TRBJ2-2; possibly TRBD1 for D (5 bases). V was trimmed by 3 bases and J by 8 bases, leaving 22 bases between them. The CDR3 runs 17 residues. CDR3 sequence: CASSLLFGTGHRGELFF. The CDR3 DNA sequence: TGTGCCAGCAGTTTGCTCTTCGGCACAGGCCACCGTGGGGAGCTGTTTTTT.

This clonotype was seen repeatedly, ten times or more. This chain joins TRBV15 and TRBJ2-1; unclear D gene. The V end was cut by 0 bases, the J end by 13 bases, with 10 bases between. This CDR3 has 12 amino acids. Germline lookup yields CDR1 LNHNV and CDR2 YYDKDF (reference sequence). CDR3 DNA: TGTGCCACCAGCAGAGAGCTTACAGCCCAGTTCTTC. Translated, it gives CATSRELTAQFF.

The chain uses TRBV7-2 and TRBJ2-2; D uncertain. V was clipped by 8 bases and J by 3 bases, with 10 bases between them. The CDR3 covers 13 residues. CDR1 is SGHTA and CDR2 is FQGNSA in the germline V gene. For the CDR3, the DNA is TGTGCCAGCTCTCCTGTGGACACCGGGGAGCTGTTTTTT. Encoded protein: CASSPVDTGELFF.

The chain employs TRBV23-1 and TRBJ2-1; no firm D call. TRBV23-1 is reported as an ORF; its role is uncertain. Deletions cut 1 base from V and 5 bases from J, with 9 bases between. The CDR3 spans 14 residues. This CDR3 reads CASSQYENHNEQFF. In DNA, the CDR3 is TGCGCCAGCAGTCAATACGAGAACCACAATGAGCAGTTCTTC.

V is TRBV5-5 and J is TRBJ2-5; 9 bases fit TRBD2. Germline V gene data show CDR1 as SGHKS and CDR2 as YYEKEE (reference sequence). The length of the CDR3 is 15 residues. V lost 2 bases, J lost 3 bases, and 5 bases stayed unmatched. Here the CDR3 DNA reads TGTGCCAGCAGCTTTCTGGCTAGCGGGAAAGAGACCCAGTACTTC. Its protein is CASSFLASGKETQYF.

This clonotype has at least ten counts. J is TRBJ2-2 and V is TRBV20-1; 12 nucleotides line up with TRBD2. The CDR3 loop spans 18 amino acids. J lost 4 bases, V lost 1 base, and 10 bases had no gene match. Germline V gene sequence: CDR1 DFQATT, CDR2 SNEGSKA (reference sequence). CDR3 region: CSARARLAGGPGTGELFF. CDR3 DNA sequence: TGCAGTGCTAGAGCGAGGCTAGCGGGAGGGCCGGGCACCGGGGAGCTGTTTTTT.

Ten or more counts support this clonotype. This rearrangement joins TRBV2 to TRBJ2-3; 9 nucleotides match TRBD2. V dropped 5 bases and J dropped 6; count of bases not matched to a gene: 9. The CDR3 covers 15 residues. Germline lookup yields CDR1 SNHLY and CDR2 FYNNEI. The CDR3 DNA is TGTGCCAGCAGTCTAAGGACTAGCGTTGGGGATACGCAGTATTTT. Amino acid sequence: CASSLRTSVGDTQYF.

V is TRBV6-5 and J is TRBJ1-1; 11 positions agree with TRBD1. With 2 bases clipped from V and 2 bases from J, the junction kept 4 bases outside the gene matches. This CDR3 contains 16 residues. Germline CDR1 reads MNHEY; CDR2 reads SVGAGI. As DNA, the CDR3 is TGTGCCAGCAGTTACCGGGACAGGGGGATTAACACTGAAGCTTTCTTT. It specifies CASSYRDRGINTEAFF.

This clonotype has at least ten counts. The chain combines TRBV12-3 or TRBV12-4 with TRBJ1-2; no firm D call. Trimming removed 3 bases at V and 0 bases at J, with 11 bases between. The CDR3 extends over 15 amino acids. As DNA, the CDR3 is TGTGCCAGCAGTTTGGCAGAGTCATCTAACTATGGCTACACCTTC. This translates into CASSLAESSNYGYTF.

The chain is built from TRBV11-2 and TRBJ2-1, with 9 bases that match TRBD2. The J segment lost 0 bases and the V segment lost 7 bases, leaving 16 bases of the junction unmatched. CDR3 length: 19 residues. In germline, CDR1 is SGHAT, CDR2 FQNNGV. The CDR3 spells CASKRGSGLALNSYNEQFF. As DNA, the CDR3 is TGTGCCAGCAAGCGGGGCTCGGGACTAGCACTCAACTCCTACAATGAGCAGTTCTTC.

The table lists this clonotype with many counts. The V gene is TRBV4-2, the J gene TRBJ2-1, with 11 bases fitting TRBD1. Germline-derived CDR1 and CDR2 are LGHNA and YNFKEQ. This CDR3 spans 14 amino acids. The V and J ends lost 7 bases and 5 bases, in that order; junction bases with no gene match: 4. For the CDR3, the DNA is TGTGCCAGCACCTGGGACAGGGGGGACAATGAGCAGTTCTTC. Translated: CASTWDRGDNEQFF.

The gene calls are TRBV20-1 and TRBJ1-5; a weak D match, TRBD1 (5 bases). The CDR3 length is 13 residues. In germline, CDR1 is DFQATT, CDR2 SNEGSKA (reference sequence). The V gene lost 6 bases and the J gene lost 6 bases, with 15 bases spanning the gap. The CDR3 loop is CSARDVASQPQHF. In nucleotides, the CDR3 is TGCAGTGCCAGGGATGTTGCGAGTCAGCCCCAGCATTTT.

The chain is built from TRBV20-1 and TRBJ2-2, with TRBD2 matching over 12 bases. CDR3 size: 17 residues. J was trimmed by 6 bases and V by 5 bases; bases with no gene match: 13. Germline V gene data show CDR1 as DFQATT and CDR2 as SNEGSKA (reference sequence). This CDR3 reads CSAGQLAGGSWAGELFF. In nucleotides, the CDR3 is TGCAGTGCTGGCCAACTAGCGGGAGGATCTTGGGCCGGGGAGCTGTTTTTT.

This clonotype was observed many times. The CDR3 is CAVAAEDSSNYGYTF. For the CDR3, the DNA is TGTGCCGTCGCGGCCGAGGACAGTTCTAACTATGGCTACACCTTC. The rearrangement uses TRBV10-3 and TRBJ1-2, with D tentatively TRBD1 (6 bases). Trimming removed 11 bases at V and 0 bases at J, with 19 bases between. The CDR3 is 15 residues long. The germline V gene encodes CDR1 ENHRY and CDR2 SYGVKD.

The table lists this clonotype with many counts. V is TRBV12-3 or TRBV12-4 and J is TRBJ1-1, with 7 nucleotides matching TRBD1. The CDR3 length is 12 residues. V trimming: 6 bases; J trimming: 6 bases; junction bases outside the gene matches: 4. The CDR3 sequence is CASRMRGPEAFF. DNA of the CDR3: TGTGCCAGCAGGATGAGGGGGCCTGAAGCTTTCTTT.

This clonotype was observed many times. V is TRBV6-5 and J is TRBJ1-5; no clear D gene. Trimming left V 0 bases short and J 0 bases short, with 6 bases between. Germline CDR1 is MNHEY and CDR2 is SVGAGI. This CDR3 has 15 amino acids. CDR3 coding DNA: TGTGCCAGCAGTTACTCGTTCGGTAGCAATCAGCCCCAGCATTTT. Protein sequence: CASSYSFGSNQPQHF.

This sequence joins TRBV20-1 and TRBJ1-5; 10 bases match TRBD1. The CDR3 sequence is 18 residues long. CDR1 DFQATT and CDR2 SNEGSKA come from the germline V gene (reference sequence). The ends lost 2 bases at V and 2 bases at J; junction bases unmatched: 12. This chain's CDR3 is CSARNGQGGVGGNQPQHF. The CDR3 DNA sequence: TGCAGTGCTAGAAATGGACAGGGGGGGGTCGGGGGCAATCAGCCCCAGCATTTT.

This clonotype was observed at least ten times. The J gene is TRBJ2-1, the V gene TRBV10-3; possible D gene TRBD2, 6 bases. This CDR3 region has 15 residues. V dropped 0 bases and J dropped 6 bases, with 12 bases sitting between them. Germline loops: CDR1 ENHRY, CDR2 SYGVKD. Here the CDR3 reads CAISESMVSGNEQFF. The CDR3 DNA reads TGTGCCATCAGTGAGTCGATGGTTAGCGGCAATGAGCAGTTCTTC.

This clonotype has a count of ten or more. The rearrangement links TRBV4-2 to TRBJ1-1; D possibly corresponds to TRBD1 (6 bases). Between the trimmed V and J ends, which lost 4 bases and 4 bases, there was a span of 13 bases. CDR3 length: 14 amino acids. Per germline, CDR1 LGHNA and CDR2 YNFKEQ. DNA of the CDR3: TGTGCCAGCAGCCGTGAGGGCAGGGGCACTGAAGCTTTCTTT. This codes for CASSREGRGTEAFF.

This clonotype was detected ten times or more. The chain joins TRBV7-9 to TRBJ1-4; the match to TRBD1 covers 11 bases. There are 16 residues in the CDR3. CDR1 is SEHNR and CDR2 is FQNEAQ in the germline V gene (reference sequence). Trimming cost V 5 bases and J 6 bases; bases outside gene matches: 8. CDR3 coding DNA: TGTGCCAGCAGCGGGACAGGGGGTTTCGGTGATGAAAAACTGTTTTTT. It codes for CASSGTGGFGDEKLFF.

This chain uses TRBV19 with TRBJ1-1; perhaps TRBD1 as D (6 bases). CDR1 LNHDA and CDR2 SQIVND come from the germline V gene (reference sequence). Trimming cost V 6 bases and J 1 base, with 15 bases left between them. The CDR3 totals 15 residues. The CDR3 DNA follows: TGTGCCAGTAGCCGGGGGGGGGCCCCGAACACTGAAGCTTTCTTT. This translates into CASSRGGAPNTEAFF. Complete variable domain (other parts from reference TRBV19 and TRBJ1-1): DGGITQSPKYLFRKEGQNVTLSCEQNLNHDAMYWYRQDPGQGLRLIYYSQIVNDFQKGDIAEGYSVSREKKESFPLTVTSAQKNPTAFYLCASSRGGAPNTEAFFGQGTRLTVV.

This clonotype occurred many times. The chain couples TRBV5-6 to TRBJ2-7, with 7 bases fitting TRBD2. The CDR3 extends over 14 amino acids. Germline V CDR1 and CDR2: SGHDT, YYEEEE. Trimming took 5 bases from V and 4 from J; bases not matched to a gene: 9. As DNA, the CDR3 is TGTGCCAGCAGGCCGGGACTAAGAAGTTACGAGCAGTACGTC. It translates to CASRPGLRSYEQYV.

This chain joins TRBV12-3 or TRBV12-4 and TRBJ2-1, with TRBD2 matching over 10 bases. This CDR3 contains 15 residues. The ends lost 4 bases at V and 5 bases at J; junction bases unmatched: 5. In DNA, the CDR3 is TGTGCCAGCAGTTCACTAGCGGGATCCCACAATGAGCAGTTCTTC. It translates to CASSSLAGSHNEQFF.